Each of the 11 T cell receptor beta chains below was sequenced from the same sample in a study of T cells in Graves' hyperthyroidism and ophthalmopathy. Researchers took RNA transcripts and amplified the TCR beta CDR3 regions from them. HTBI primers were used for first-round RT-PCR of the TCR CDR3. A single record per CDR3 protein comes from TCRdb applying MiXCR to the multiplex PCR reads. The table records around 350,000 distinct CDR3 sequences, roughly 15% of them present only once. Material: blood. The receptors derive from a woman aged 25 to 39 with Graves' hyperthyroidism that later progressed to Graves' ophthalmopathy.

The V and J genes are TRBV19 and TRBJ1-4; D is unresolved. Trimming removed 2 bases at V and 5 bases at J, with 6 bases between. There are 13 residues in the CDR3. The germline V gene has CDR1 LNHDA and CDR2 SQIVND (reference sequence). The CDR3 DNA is TGTGCCAGTAGTATATCCCCGAATGAAAAACTGTTTTTT. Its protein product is CASSISPNEKLFF.

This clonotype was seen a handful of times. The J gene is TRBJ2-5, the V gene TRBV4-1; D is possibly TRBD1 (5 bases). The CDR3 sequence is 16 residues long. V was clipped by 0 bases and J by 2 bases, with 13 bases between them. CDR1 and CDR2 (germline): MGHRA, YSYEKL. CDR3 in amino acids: CASSQDGAGPQETQYF. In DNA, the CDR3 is TGCGCCAGCAGCCAAGATGGGGCCGGGCCGCAAGAGACCCAGTACTTC.

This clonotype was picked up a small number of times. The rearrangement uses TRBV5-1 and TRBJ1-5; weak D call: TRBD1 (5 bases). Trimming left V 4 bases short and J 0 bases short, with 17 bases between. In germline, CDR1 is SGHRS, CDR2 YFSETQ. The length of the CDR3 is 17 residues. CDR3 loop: CASSELPDSYSNQPQHF. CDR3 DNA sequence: TGCGCCAGCAGCGAGCTACCCGACAGCTATAGCAATCAGCCCCAGCATTTT.

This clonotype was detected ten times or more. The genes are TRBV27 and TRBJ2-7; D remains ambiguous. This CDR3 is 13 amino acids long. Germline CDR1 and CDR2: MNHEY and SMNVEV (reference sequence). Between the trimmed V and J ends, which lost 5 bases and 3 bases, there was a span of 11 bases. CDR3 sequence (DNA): TGTGCCAGCAGTCGCCATATCAACTACGAGCAGTACTTC. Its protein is CASSRHINYEQYF.

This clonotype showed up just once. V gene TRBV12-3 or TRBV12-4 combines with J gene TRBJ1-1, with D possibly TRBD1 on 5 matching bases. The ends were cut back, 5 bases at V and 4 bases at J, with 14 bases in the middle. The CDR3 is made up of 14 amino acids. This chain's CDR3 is CASSTEYRSTEAFF. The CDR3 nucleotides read TGTGCCAGCAGTACCGAATACAGGAGCACTGAAGCTTTCTTT.

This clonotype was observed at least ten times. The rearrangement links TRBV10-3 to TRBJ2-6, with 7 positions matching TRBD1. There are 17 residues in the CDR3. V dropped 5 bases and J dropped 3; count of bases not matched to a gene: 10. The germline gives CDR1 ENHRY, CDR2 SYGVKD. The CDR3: CAISPRPTGVGANVLTF. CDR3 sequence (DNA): TGTGCCATCAGTCCGCGGCCCACAGGGGTTGGGGCCAACGTCCTGACTTTC.

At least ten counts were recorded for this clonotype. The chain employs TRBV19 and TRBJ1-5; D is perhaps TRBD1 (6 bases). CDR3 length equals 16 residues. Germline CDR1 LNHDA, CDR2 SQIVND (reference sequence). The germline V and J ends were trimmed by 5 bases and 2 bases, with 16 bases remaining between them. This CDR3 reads CASSVTGMEGNQPQHF. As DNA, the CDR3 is TGTGCCAGTAGTGTAACAGGGATGGAGGGCAATCAGCCCCAGCATTTT.

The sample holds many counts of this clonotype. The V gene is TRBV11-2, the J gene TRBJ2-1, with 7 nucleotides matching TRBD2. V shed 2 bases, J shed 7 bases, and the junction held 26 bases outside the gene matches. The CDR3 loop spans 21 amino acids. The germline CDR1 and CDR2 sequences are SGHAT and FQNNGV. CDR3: CASSLSRFRASGLQVLNEQFF. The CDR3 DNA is TGTGCCAGCAGCTTATCCCGTTTTCGGGCTAGCGGCCTACAAGTGTTGAATGAGCAGTTCTTC.

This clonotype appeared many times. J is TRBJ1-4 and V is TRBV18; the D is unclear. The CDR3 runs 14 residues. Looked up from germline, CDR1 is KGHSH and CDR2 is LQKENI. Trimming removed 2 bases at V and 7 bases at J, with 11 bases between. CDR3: CASSPTQKSEKLFF. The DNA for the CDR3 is TGTGCCAGCTCACCAACGCAAAAAAGTGAAAAACTGTTTTTT.

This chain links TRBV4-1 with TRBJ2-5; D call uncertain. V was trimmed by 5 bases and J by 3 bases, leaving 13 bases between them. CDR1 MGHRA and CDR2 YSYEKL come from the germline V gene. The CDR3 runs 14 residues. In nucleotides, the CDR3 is TGCGCCAGCAGCTCTTTCCAAGTGGAAGAGACCCAGTACTTC. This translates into CASSSFQVEETQYF.

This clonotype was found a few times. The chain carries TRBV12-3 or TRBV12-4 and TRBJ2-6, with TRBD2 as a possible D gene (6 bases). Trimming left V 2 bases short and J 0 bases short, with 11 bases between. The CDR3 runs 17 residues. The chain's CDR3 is CASSLFGGSSGANVLTF. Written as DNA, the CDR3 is TGTGCCAGCAGTTTATTTGGGGGGAGCTCTGGGGCCAACGTCCTGACTTTC.